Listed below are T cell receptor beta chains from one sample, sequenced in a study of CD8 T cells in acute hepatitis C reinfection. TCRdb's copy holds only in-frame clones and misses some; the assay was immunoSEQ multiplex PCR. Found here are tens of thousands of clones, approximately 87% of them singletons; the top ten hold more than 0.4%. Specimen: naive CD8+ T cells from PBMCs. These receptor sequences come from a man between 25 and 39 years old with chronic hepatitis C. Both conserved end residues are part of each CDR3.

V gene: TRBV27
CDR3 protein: CASSFARGLGYTF

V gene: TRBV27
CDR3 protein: CASSFATGEDGYTF

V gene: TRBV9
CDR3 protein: CASSVAPGTIMNTGELFF

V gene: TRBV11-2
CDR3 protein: CASSFIADPEAFF

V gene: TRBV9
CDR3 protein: CASSAALGLNEQFF

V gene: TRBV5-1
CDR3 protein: CASSSTRDSGANVLTF

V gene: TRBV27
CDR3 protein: CASSFGGYEQYF

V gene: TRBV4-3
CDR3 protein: CASSWDRVNGYTF

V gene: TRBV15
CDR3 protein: CATSRYNEQFF

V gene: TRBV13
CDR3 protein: CASSSSTPRRQYF

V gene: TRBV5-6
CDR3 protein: CASSWGWNEQYF

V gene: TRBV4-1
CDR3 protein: CASSRVSSGWETQYF

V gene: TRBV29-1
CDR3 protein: CSVEPSGSISYNEQFF

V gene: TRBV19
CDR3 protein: CASSWEGPNTEAFF

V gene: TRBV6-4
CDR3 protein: CASSPDRGNGYTF

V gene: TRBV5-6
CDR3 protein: CASSSTGESYEQYF

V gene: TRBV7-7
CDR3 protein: CASSFEMNTEAFF

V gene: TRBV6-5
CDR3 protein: CASRWQASNQPQHF

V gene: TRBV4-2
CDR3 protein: CASSQGLAGDEQYF

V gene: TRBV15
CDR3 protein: CATSRVAGGPVDTQYF

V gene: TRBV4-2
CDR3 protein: CASSQLGSTPLHF

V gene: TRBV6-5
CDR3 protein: CASSPIRDNYEKLFF

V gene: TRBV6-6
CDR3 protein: CASSLDRGPLNTEAFF

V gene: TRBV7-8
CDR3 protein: CASSLPGQHQETQYF

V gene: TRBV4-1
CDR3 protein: CASSQMITGGKTEAFF

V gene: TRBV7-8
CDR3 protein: CASSPWDTYEQYF

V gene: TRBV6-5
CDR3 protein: CASSRGLGGDTQYF

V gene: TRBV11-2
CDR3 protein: CASSHTGTGVPGYTF

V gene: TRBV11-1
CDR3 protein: CASSLGGGLYEQYF

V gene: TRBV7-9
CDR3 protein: CASSPRGQGTYTEAFF

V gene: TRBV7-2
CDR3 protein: CASSSGTPAYEQYF

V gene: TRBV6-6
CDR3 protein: CASSPSFGTAELFF

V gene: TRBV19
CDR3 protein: CATQGTGGVNEQFF

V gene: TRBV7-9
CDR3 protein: CASSLAGGLETQYF

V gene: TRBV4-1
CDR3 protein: CASSQMGANYGYTF

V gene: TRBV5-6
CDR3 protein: CASSLMGQGPDLGLHF

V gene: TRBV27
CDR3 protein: CASQGGVNTEAFF

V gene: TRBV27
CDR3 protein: CASSPPLTPILNNEQFF

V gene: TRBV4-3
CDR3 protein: CASSQEAETGGSYEQYF

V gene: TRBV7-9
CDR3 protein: CASSPPGMMTDTQYF

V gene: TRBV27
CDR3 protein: CASSLGRPYEQYF

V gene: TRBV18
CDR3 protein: CASSPEESSYNEQFF

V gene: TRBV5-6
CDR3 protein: CASSPAWGGGWDTQYF

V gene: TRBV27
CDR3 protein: CASSLSPPGLLAKNIQYF

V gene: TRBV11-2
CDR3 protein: CASSPVGQQYEQYF

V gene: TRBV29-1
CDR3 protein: CSVESGAGGYTF

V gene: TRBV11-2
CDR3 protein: CASSYDRGAYEQYF

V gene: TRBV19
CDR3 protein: CASSLPSDRGRLYEQYF

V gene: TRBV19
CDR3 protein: CASGDVSFNYGYTF

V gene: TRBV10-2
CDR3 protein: CASSGYSEVSGPYEQYF

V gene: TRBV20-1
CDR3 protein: CSAIVENEQFF

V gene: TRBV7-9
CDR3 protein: CASSFGSNYGYTF

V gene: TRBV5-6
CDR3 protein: CASSLGGLDQPQHF

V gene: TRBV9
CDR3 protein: CASSGDVYNEQFF